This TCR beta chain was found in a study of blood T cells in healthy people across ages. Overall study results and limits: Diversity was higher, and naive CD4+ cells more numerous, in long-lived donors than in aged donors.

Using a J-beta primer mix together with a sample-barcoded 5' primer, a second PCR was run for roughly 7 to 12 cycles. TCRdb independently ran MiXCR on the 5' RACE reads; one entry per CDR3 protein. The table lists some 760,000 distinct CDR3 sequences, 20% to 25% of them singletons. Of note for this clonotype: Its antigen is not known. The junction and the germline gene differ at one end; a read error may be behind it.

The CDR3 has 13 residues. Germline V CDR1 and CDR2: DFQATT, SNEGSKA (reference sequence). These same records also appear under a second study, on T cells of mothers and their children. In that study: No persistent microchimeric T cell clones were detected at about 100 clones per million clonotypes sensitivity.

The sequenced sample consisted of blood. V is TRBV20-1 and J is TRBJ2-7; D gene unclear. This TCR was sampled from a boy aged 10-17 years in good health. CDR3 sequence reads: CSARDKGTYGQYF. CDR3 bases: TGCAGTGCTAGAGATAAGGGAACCTACGGGCAGTACTTC.